These T cell receptor beta chains were read from a single sample in a study of PD-1 blockade in classical Hodgkin lymphoma. The protocol was immunoSEQ multiplex PCR, while the TCRdb copy is restricted to in-frame clones and leaves out a portion. The top ten hold 20% to 25% of the sample, which has 13,000 or so clones, around 90% seen once. The source was peripheral blood mononuclear cells (PBMCs), collected at baseline. These TCRs come from a human donor with classical Hodgkin lymphoma. Each CDR3 is given with its conserved first and last residue. A D gene is named only where the DNA matches it firmly. The size entry is marked missing in some rows and otherwise reads once, few, many or a size class.

d_gene: NA; abundance: NA; v_gene: TRBV6-1; j_gene: TRBJ2-7; CDR3aa: CASTGLATYEQYF; CDR3nt: TGTGCCAGCACAGGTCTAGCGACCTACGAGCAGTACTTC
d_gene: NA; abundance: NA; v_gene: TRBV10-3; j_gene: TRBJ1-4; CDR3aa: CAISDSEKLFF; CDR3nt: TGTGCCATCAGCGACAGTGAAAAACTGTTTTTT
d_gene: NA; abundance: NA; v_gene: TRBV5-6; j_gene: TRBJ2-2; CDR3aa: CASSLARGHNTNTGELFF; CDR3nt: TGTGCCAGCAGCTTGGCTCGGGGGCACAATACGAACACCGGGGAGCTGTTTTTT
d_gene: NA; abundance: NA; v_gene: TRBV7-9; j_gene: TRBJ1-1; CDR3aa: CASSLSSAEAFF; CDR3nt: TGTGCCAGCAGCTTAAGTTCTGCTGAAGCTTTCTTT
d_gene: NA; abundance: NA; v_gene: TRBV5-1; j_gene: TRBJ1-3; CDR3aa: CASSLNPHGSSGNTIYF; CDR3nt: TGCGCCAGCAGCTTGAACCCTCATGGGTCCTCTGGAAACACCATATATTTT
d_gene: NA; abundance: few; v_gene: TRBV5-8; j_gene: TRBJ1-1; CDR3aa: CASSLPRGLNTEAFF; CDR3nt: TGTGCCAGCAGCTTACCCCGGGGTTTGAACACTGAAGCTTTCTTT
d_gene: NA; abundance: NA; v_gene: TRBV2; j_gene: TRBJ2-7; CDR3aa: CASRVQATLAYEQYF; CDR3nt: TGTGCCAGCAGAGTCCAGGCGACACTCGCCTACGAGCAGTACTTC
d_gene: NA; abundance: NA; v_gene: TRBV6-5; j_gene: TRBJ1-4; CDR3aa: CASSYLGGGDREKLFF; CDR3nt: TGTGCCAGCAGTTACTTGGGGGGGGGTGATCGAGAAAAACTGTTTTTT
d_gene: NA; abundance: NA; v_gene: TRBV20-1; j_gene: TRBJ2-7; CDR3aa: CSGRDGYEQYF; CDR3nt: TGCAGTGGGCGGGACGGCTACGAGCAGTACTTC
d_gene: TRBD1; abundance: NA; v_gene: TRBV7-6; j_gene: TRBJ2-2; CDR3aa: CASSLARQGSNTGELFF; CDR3nt: TGTGCCAGCAGCTTAGCTAGACAGGGTTCAAACACCGGGGAGCTGTTTTTT
d_gene: TRBD2; abundance: NA; v_gene: TRBV7-2; j_gene: TRBJ2-2; CDR3aa: CASSLRRLAGQGTGELFF; CDR3nt: TGTGCCAGCAGCTTAAGGCGGCTAGCGGGACAAGGAACCGGGGAGCTGTTTTTT
d_gene: TRBD2; abundance: NA; v_gene: TRBV9; j_gene: TRBJ2-3; CDR3aa: CASSVEGGGGWDTQYF; CDR3nt: TGTGCCAGCAGCGTAGAAGGCGGGGGGGGATGGGATACGCAGTATTTT
d_gene: TRBD1; abundance: NA; v_gene: TRBV30; j_gene: TRBJ1-1; CDR3aa: CAWSANLQGRDTEAFF; CDR3nt: TGTGCCTGGAGTGCAAATCTACAGGGGAGGGACACTGAAGCTTTCTTT
d_gene: TRBD2; abundance: NA; v_gene: TRBV2; j_gene: TRBJ2-1; CDR3aa: CASSDFGRGGYNEQFF; CDR3nt: TGTGCCAGCAGTGATTTTGGTCGGGGGGGCTACAATGAGCAGTTCTTC
d_gene: NA; abundance: few; v_gene: TRBV5-5; j_gene: TRBJ2-2; CDR3aa: CASSHPGGVTGELFF; CDR3nt: TGTGCCAGCAGCCACCCTGGAGGGGTCACCGGGGAGCTGTTTTTT
d_gene: NA; abundance: NA; v_gene: TRBV6-5; j_gene: TRBJ2-1; CDR3aa: CASRRGGYNEQFF; CDR3nt: TGTGCCAGCAGGCGGGGCGGTTACAATGAGCAGTTCTTC
d_gene: NA; abundance: NA; v_gene: TRBV27; j_gene: TRBJ1-1; CDR3aa: CASRVGNTEAFF; CDR3nt: TGTGCCAGCAGGGTTGGGAACACTGAAGCTTTCTTT
d_gene: NA; abundance: NA; v_gene: TRBV7-9; j_gene: TRBJ1-2; CDR3aa: CASSLGGLNYGYTF; CDR3nt: TGTGCCAGCAGCTTGGGGGGCTTAAACTATGGCTACACCTTC
d_gene: TRBD1; abundance: NA; v_gene: TRBV6-6; j_gene: TRBJ2-7; CDR3aa: CASSGAGTGSEQYF; CDR3nt: TGTGCCAGCAGTGGGGCCGGGACAGGGTCCGAGCAGTACTTC
d_gene: NA; abundance: NA; v_gene: TRBV23-1; j_gene: TRBJ1-5; CDR3aa: CASSQLYPSAQHF; CDR3nt: TGCGCCAGCAGTCAATTATATCCATCAGCCCAGCATTTT
d_gene: TRBD1; abundance: once; v_gene: TRBV19; j_gene: TRBJ1-5; CDR3aa: CASNKGQGAGQPQHF; CDR3nt: TGTGCCAGTAATAAAGGACAGGGGGCAGGACAGCCCCAGCATTTT
d_gene: NA; abundance: NA; v_gene: TRBV20-1; j_gene: TRBJ1-1; CDR3aa: CSARLNTEAFF; CDR3nt: TGCAGTGCTAGATTGAACACTGAAGCTTTCTTT
d_gene: TRBD1; abundance: NA; v_gene: TRBV10-1; j_gene: TRBJ1-5; CDR3aa: CASRDKQGASNQPQHF; CDR3nt: TGCGCCAGCAGGGACAAACAGGGGGCTAGCAATCAGCCCCAGCATTTT
d_gene: NA; abundance: NA; v_gene: TRBV30; j_gene: TRBJ2-2; CDR3aa: CAWSSGATGELFF; CDR3nt: TGTGCCTGGAGTTCAGGGGCCACCGGGGAGCTGTTTTTT
d_gene: NA; abundance: NA; v_gene: TRBV11-2; j_gene: TRBJ2-3; CDR3aa: CASSQMADTQYF; CDR3nt: TGTGCCAGCAGCCAGATGGCAGATACGCAGTATTTT
d_gene: NA; abundance: NA; v_gene: TRBV19; j_gene: TRBJ2-1; CDR3aa: CASIRQDSGYNEQFF; CDR3nt: TGTGCCAGTATTAGACAGGACTCAGGGTACAATGAGCAGTTCTTC
d_gene: NA; abundance: NA; v_gene: TRBV19; j_gene: TRBJ2-7; CDR3aa: CASSIVPGAYYYEQYF; CDR3nt: TGTGCCAGTAGTATTGTCCCGGGAGCTTACTACTACGAGCAGTACTTC
d_gene: NA; abundance: NA; v_gene: TRBV18; j_gene: TRBJ1-1; CDR3aa: CASSPLGGENTEAFF; CDR3nt: TGTGCCAGCTCACCCCTCGGGGGAGAGAACACTGAAGCTTTCTTT
d_gene: TRBD1; abundance: NA; v_gene: TRBV6-6; j_gene: TRBJ2-7; CDR3aa: CASSYTPGTGAYEQYF; CDR3nt: TGTGCCAGCAGTTACACACCCGGGACAGGGGCCTACGAGCAGTACTTC
d_gene: NA; abundance: once; v_gene: TRBV19; j_gene: TRBJ1-4; CDR3aa: CASSIDWPGGTNEKLFF; CDR3nt: TGTGCCAGTAGTATAGATTGGCCAGGCGGGACTAATGAAAAACTGTTTTTT
d_gene: NA; abundance: NA; v_gene: TRBV27; j_gene: TRBJ2-3; CDR3aa: CASSLKGTDTQYF; CDR3nt: TGTGCCAGCAGTTTAAAGGGCACAGATACGCAGTATTTT
d_gene: TRBD2; abundance: NA; v_gene: TRBV4-1; j_gene: TRBJ2-7; CDR3aa: CASSPGTSGLDEQYF; CDR3nt: TGCGCCAGCAGCCCGGGGACTAGCGGGCTCGACGAGCAGTACTTC
d_gene: NA; abundance: NA; v_gene: TRBV30; j_gene: TRBJ1-1; CDR3aa: CAWSVPLLGNTEAFF; CDR3nt: TGTGCCTGGAGTGTTCCCCTCTTGGGGAACACTGAAGCTTTCTTT
d_gene: TRBD2; abundance: NA; v_gene: TRBV5-1; j_gene: TRBJ2-3; CDR3aa: CASMIPGGTDTQYF; CDR3nt: TGCGCCAGCATGATTCCCGGGGGGACAGATACGCAGTATTTT
d_gene: NA; abundance: NA; v_gene: TRBV4-2; j_gene: TRBJ2-5; CDR3aa: CASSQEKIGRTSEETQYF; CDR3nt: TGTGCCAGCAGCCAAGAGAAGATTGGCCGGACGAGCGAAGAGACCCAGTACTTC
d_gene: NA; abundance: NA; v_gene: TRBV19; j_gene: TRBJ1-1; CDR3aa: CASRETGNTEAFF; CDR3nt: TGTGCCAGTAGAGAGACCGGGAACACTGAAGCTTTCTTT
d_gene: NA; abundance: NA; v_gene: TRBV4-1; j_gene: TRBJ2-5; CDR3aa: CASSQDHRVLVKAQYF; CDR3nt: TGCGCCAGCAGCCAAGATCACAGGGTGCTTGTAAAGGCCCAGTACTTC
d_gene: TRBD2; abundance: NA; v_gene: TRBV5-8; j_gene: TRBJ2-3; CDR3aa: CASSLYSGGATQYF; CDR3nt: TGTGCCAGCAGCTTGTATAGCGGGGGGGCGACGCAGTATTTT
d_gene: NA; abundance: once; v_gene: TRBV6-6; j_gene: TRBJ1-5; CDR3aa: CASIWGPSNQPQHF; CDR3nt: TGTGCCAGCATTTGGGGGCCGAGCAATCAGCCCCAGCATTTT
d_gene: TRBD1; abundance: NA; v_gene: TRBV27; j_gene: TRBJ2-1; CDR3aa: CASSLYPPQGARGNEQFF; CDR3nt: TGTGCCAGCAGTTTATACCCCCCACAGGGGGCTAGGGGCAATGAGCAGTTCTTC
d_gene: TRBD1; abundance: NA; v_gene: TRBV5-4; j_gene: TRBJ1-2; CDR3aa: CASSIQGAPGYGYTF; CDR3nt: TGTGCCAGCAGCATTCAGGGGGCGCCGGGCTATGGCTACACCTTC
d_gene: TRBD1; abundance: NA; v_gene: TRBV19; j_gene: TRBJ1-1; CDR3aa: CASSTDRGRQAFF; CDR3nt: TGTGCCAGTAGTACGGACAGGGGTAGACAAGCTTTCTTT